The 25 T cell receptor beta chains below all came from one sample that was sequenced in a study of blood T cell repertoires in COVID-19. Profiled with immunoSEQ multiplex PCR; TCRdb holds only in-frame clones, not every one. The repertoire holds under 100,000 clones, with approximately 85% as singletons. The sample was peripheral blood. The receptors here all came from a woman of 80 years or more with COVID-19, enrolled during active disease.

This clone has more than one count but fewer than ten. The chain carries TRBV19 and TRBJ2-1, with 11 bases aligning to TRBD2. CDR3 length: 16 amino acids. The ends lost 4 bases at V and 3 bases at J; junction bases unmatched: 5. Germline-derived CDR1 and CDR2 are LNHDA and SQIVND (reference sequence). The CDR3 DNA sequence: TGTGCCAGTAGTACCCGACTAGCGGGGAACTACAATGAGCAGTTCTTC. Translation gives CASSTRLAGNYNEQFF.

This chain connects TRBV6-5 to TRBJ2-2; D is perhaps TRBD2 (7 bases). Germline assignment: CDR1 MNHEY and CDR2 SVGAGI. Trimming left V 2 bases short and J 7 bases short, with 17 bases between. The CDR3 has 16 amino acids. CDR3 nucleotides: TGTGCCAGCAGTTACGACCCTGGGGGGGGCCACGGGGAGCTGTTTTTT. It codes for CASSYDPGGGHGELFF.

This sequence joins TRBV19 and TRBJ2-5; 10 bases are shared with TRBD1. The V gene's germline CDR1 is LNHDA and CDR2 SQIVND (reference sequence). The CDR3 is made up of 16 amino acids. After removal of 9 bases from V and 4 bases from J, the junction contained 14 bases not matched to a gene. The CDR3: CARTREVGTGVETQYF. The CDR3 DNA is TGTGCCAGAACGAGAGAGGTTGGGACAGGGGTAGAGACCCAGTACTTC. The full variable domain, with the rest looked up from reference TRBV19 and TRBJ2-5, is DGGITQSPKYLFRKEGQNVTLSCEQNLNHDAMYWYRQDPGQGLRLIYYSQIVNDFQKGDIAEGYSVSREKKESFPLTVTSAQKNPTAFYLCARTREVGTGVETQYFGPGTRLLVL.

The chain joins TRBV3-1 (or the pseudogene TRBV3-2) to TRBJ2-7, with D possibly being TRBD1 (6 bases). This CDR3 has 13 amino acids. CDR1 and CDR2 (germline): LGHDT, YNNKEL (reference sequence). V lost 4 bases to trimming and J lost 5 bases, with 12 bases between them. The CDR3, as DNA: TGTGCCAGCAGCCCAACAGGGAGAGACGAGCAGTACTTC. Translation gives CASSPTGRDEQYF.

The chain has TRBV19 and TRBJ1-1, with 12 bases matching TRBD1. Germline loops: CDR1 LNHDA, CDR2 SQIVND (reference sequence). The CDR3 runs 14 residues. The V and J ends lost 9 bases and 4 bases, in that order; junction bases with no gene match: 6. This chain's CDR3 is CASWDRGQGTEAFF. The CDR3 nucleotides are TGTGCCAGCTGGGACAGGGGGCAGGGCACTGAAGCTTTCTTT.

The chain couples TRBV2 to TRBJ1-1, with 9 bases aligning to TRBD1. This CDR3 is built from 14 residues. V gave up 11 bases and J gave up 5 bases; unmatched junction bases: 12. Germline V gene sequence: CDR1 SNHLY, CDR2 FYNNEI. The CDR3 DNA reads TGTGCCCGTCGGCAGGGACAGGGTAATACTGAAGCTTTCTTT. This translates into CARRQGQGNTEAFF.

The chain recombines TRBV28 with TRBJ1-1; D uncertain. Trimming pared 2 bases from V and 3 bases from J, leaving 4 bases between. Germline values: CDR1 MDHEN, CDR2 SYDVKM. The CDR3 runs to 12 residues. CDR3 in amino acids: CASSLPYTEAFF. Written as DNA, the CDR3 is TGTGCCAGCAGTTTACCCTACACTGAAGCTTTCTTT.

CDR3 in DNA: TGTGCCAGCAACCCGGCGGGTTCGTACAACTATACGCAGTATTTT. Amino acids: CASNPAGSYNYTQYF. This sequence joins TRBV28 and TRBJ2-3; tentative D call: TRBD2 (5 bases). V was trimmed by 7 bases and J by 7 bases, leaving 21 bases between them. This CDR3 comprises 15 residues. The V gene's germline CDR1 is MDHEN and CDR2 SYDVKM.

Concerning this clone: The junction shows a germline mismatch at one end, possibly a read error. The V gene is TRBV7-7, the J gene TRBJ2-5; D perhaps matches TRBD2 (6 bases). This CDR3 spans 14 amino acids. CDR1 and CDR2 (germline): SSHAT, FNYEAQ (reference sequence). The CDR3 loop reads CASSLISGQETQYF. CDR3 in DNA: TGTGCTAGCAGCTTGATCAGCGGGCAAGAGACCCAGTACTTC.

The chain links TRBV19 to TRBJ2-7, with 10 bases aligning to TRBD1. This CDR3 has 15 residues. With 5 bases clipped from V and 3 bases from J, the junction kept 7 bases outside the gene matches. Germline CDR1 and CDR2: LNHDA and SQIVND (reference sequence). The CDR3 coding sequence is TGTGCCAGTAGTGGACCCGGGACAGGGGACTACGAGCAGTACTTC. Protein sequence: CASSGPGTGDYEQYF.

The V and J genes are TRBV7-3 and TRBJ2-7; D might be TRBD1 (6 bases). V lost 0 bases and J 5 bases, leaving 11 bases between the germline ends. Germline CDR1 and CDR2: SGHTA and FQGTGA. This CDR3 contains 14 residues. The CDR3 loop reads CASSLTGQSDEQYF. In DNA, the CDR3 is TGTGCCAGCAGCTTAACAGGACAGAGCGACGAGCAGTACTTC.

This chain links TRBV30 with TRBJ2-5; 16 positions agree with TRBD2. This CDR3 has 18 amino acids. The V segment lost 5 bases and the J segment 5 bases; nucleotides outside the gene matches: 14. Per germline, CDR1 GTSNPN and CDR2 SVGIG (reference sequence). The DNA of the CDR3 is TGTGCCTGGGGAGGACAGGGACTAGCGGGAGGGCCCGGGGAGACCCAGTACTTC. Its translation is CAWGGQGLAGGPGETQYF. Full variable domain (missing parts from reference TRBV30 and TRBJ2-5): SQTIHQWPATLVQPVGSPLSLECTVEGTSNPNLYWYRQAAGRGLQLLFYSVGIGQISSEVPQNLSASRPQDRQFILSSKKLLLSDSGFYLCAWGGQGLAGGPGETQYFGPGTRLLVL.

This chain uses TRBV5-8 with TRBJ1-5; 8 bases agree with TRBD1. J lost 3 bases, V lost 3 bases, and 2 bases had no gene match. The length of the CDR3 is 14 residues. Germline V gives CDR1 SGHTS, CDR2 YDEGEE. As DNA, the CDR3 is TGTGCCAGCAGCTGGGACAGGTACAATCAGCCCCAGCATTTT. Translating gives CASSWDRYNQPQHF.

This chain joins TRBV2 and TRBJ2-5; TRBD2 agrees at 12 bases. Germline-derived CDR1 and CDR2 are SNHLY and FYNNEI. The CDR3 is 15 residues long. V shed 4 bases, J shed 5 bases, and the junction held 5 bases outside the gene matches. The CDR3 protein is CASSVLAGGLETQYF. The DNA for the CDR3 is TGTGCCAGCAGTGTTCTAGCGGGGGGGCTCGAGACCCAGTACTTC.

The rearrangement joins TRBV10-3 to TRBJ1-2; D perhaps matches TRBD1 (6 bases). The CDR3 length is 13 residues. V lost 4 bases, J lost 8 bases, and 14 bases lay in between. Germline lookup yields CDR1 ENHRY and CDR2 SYGVKD. CDR3 amino acids: CAISAGGPGGYTF. CDR3 nucleotide sequence: TGTGCCATCAGTGCGGGGGGCCCAGGGGGCTACACCTTC.

The chain combines TRBV28 with TRBJ2-3; 9 bases fit TRBD2. V lost 7 bases, J lost 3 bases, and 8 bases stayed unmatched. Germline values: CDR1 MDHEN, CDR2 SYDVKM. This CDR3 is 15 amino acids long. The chain's CDR3 is CASTRAGGITDTQYF. CDR3 nucleotides: TGTGCCAGCACTCGGGCGGGAGGGATAACAGATACGCAGTATTTT. Combining the CDR3 with reference TRBV28 and TRBJ2-3 gives the whole variable domain DVKVTQSSRYLVKRTGEKVFLECVQDMDHENMFWYRQDPGLGLRLIYFSYDVKMKEKGDIPEGYSVSREKKERFSLILESASTNQTSMYLCASTRAGGITDTQYFGPGTRLTVL.

The chain is built from TRBV28 and TRBJ1-2; 11 bases match TRBD1. Germline values: CDR1 MDHEN, CDR2 SYDVKM. The CDR3 is 15 residues long. J was trimmed by 4 bases and V by 3 bases; bases with no gene match: 4. The CDR3 loop is CASSLWTGGAYGYTF. In nucleotides, the CDR3 is TGTGCCAGCAGTTTGTGGACAGGGGGCGCCTATGGCTACACCTTC.

This sequence joins TRBV7-2 and TRBJ2-2, with 11 bases identical to TRBD1. V lost 5 bases to trimming and J lost 6 bases; unmatched junction nucleotides: 2. The CDR3 totals 14 residues. Germline V lookup: CDR1 SGHTA, CDR2 FQGNSA. The CDR3 nucleotides read TGTGCCAGCAGCCGGGGACAGGGGGCCGGGGAGCTGTTTTTT. The encoded protein is CASSRGQGAGELFF.

The chain recombines TRBV10-3 with TRBJ1-2; D not resolved. This CDR3 has 13 amino acids. The germline CDR1 and CDR2 sequences are ENHRY and SYGVKD. The CDR3 coding sequence is TGTGCTCAGTCGAGGGCGGAGAACTATGGCTACACCTTC. Amino acids: CAQSRAENYGYTF.

This chain joins TRBV9 and TRBJ1-6; no clear D gene. Trimming cost V 4 bases and J 0 bases, with 5 bases left between them. CDR1 SGDLS and CDR2 YYNGEE come from the germline V gene. The CDR3 sequence is 14 residues long. Written as DNA, the CDR3 is TGTGCCAGCAGCCTCGGCTCCTATAATTCACCCCTCCACTTT. Translating gives CASSLGSYNSPLHF.

The rearrangement uses TRBV27 and TRBJ1-5; D remains ambiguous. The CDR3 has 15 residues. The ends were cut back, 6 bases at V and 4 bases at J, with 16 bases in the middle. The germline gives CDR1 MNHEY, CDR2 SMNVEV (reference sequence). The DNA for the CDR3 is TGTGCCAGCAGCTCGAGGGCTCTGGGAAATCAGCCCCAGCATTTT. Its translation is CASSSRALGNQPQHF.

The chain joins TRBV18 to TRBJ2-3; the match to TRBD2 covers 13 bases. V lost 3 bases and J lost 2; bases outside the gene matches: 8. Germline loops: CDR1 KGHSH, CDR2 LQKENI. The CDR3 contains 18 residues. CDR3 sequence (DNA): TGTGCCAGCTCACCTCGGACTAGCGGGGGTAAGGTCACAGATACGCAGTATTTT. Protein sequence: CASSPRTSGGKVTDTQYF.

V usage is TRBV30 and J usage is TRBJ1-1; D gene uncertain. The length of the CDR3 is 14 residues. Trimming took 0 bases from V and 6 from J, leaving 14 bases between them. Germline V lookup: CDR1 GTSNPN, CDR2 SVGIG (reference sequence). This chain's CDR3 is CAWSVDLKVAEAFF. CDR3 DNA: TGTGCCTGGAGTGTAGACTTGAAGGTCGCTGAAGCTTTCTTT.

The rearrangement uses TRBV5-1 and TRBJ2-1; 9 bases map to TRBD1. Looked up from germline, CDR1 is SGHRS and CDR2 is YFSETQ. V was pared by 4 bases and J by 4 bases, with 9 bases of the junction left unmatched. CDR3 length: 16 amino acids. Here the CDR3 DNA reads TGCGCCAGCAGCGCGCCCTCCGGGACAGGGTACAATGAGCAGTTCTTC. This encodes CASSAPSGTGYNEQFF.

This clone appeared once. This sequence joins TRBV6-4 and TRBJ2-7; 11 bases fit TRBD1. This CDR3 contains 20 residues. V shed 4 bases and J 3 bases; nucleotides not matched to a gene: 20. The V gene's germline CDR1 is MRHNA and CDR2 SNTAGT. This chain's CDR3 is CASSGDRGKSTRETNYEQYF. The CDR3 DNA reads TGTGCCAGCAGTGGGGACAGGGGGAAAAGCACACGAGAAACCAACTACGAGCAGTACTTC.